This T cell receptor (beta chain) was obtained from a study of post-analysis software for immune sequencing data. The overall study: Disease courses included relapsing-remitting, secondary progressive and progressive-relapsing multiple sclerosis.

Findings of the study overall: People with multiple sclerosis had a significantly lower normalized Chao1 diversity than controls did. Patients carried roughly five TRBV segments more frequently than controls did, and TRBV5-6, TRBV5-1 and TRBV20-1 were among them. Batch-matched samples strongly co-clustered by F measure.

Unique molecular identifiers were built into the TCR beta cDNA libraries. T cells numbering about 0.9 to 11 million gave rise to around 500,000 cDNA molecules. TCRdb ran MiXCR on the PCR reads and lists one entry per CDR3 protein. The profile shows fewer than 850,000 distinct CDR3 sequences, 35% to 55% of them singletons. V lost 2 bases to trimming and J lost 3 bases, with 14 bases between them. Germline loops: CDR1 DFQATT, CDR2 SNEGSKA (reference sequence). CDR3 length equals 15 residues. A remark on this clonotype: What it binds is unknown.

Sequencing input: blood. The chain recombines TRBV20-1 with TRBJ2-1, with D tentatively TRBD2 (6 bases). This TCR came from a girl aged 10 to 17 with multiple sclerosis. The CDR3 nucleotides are TGCAGTGCTAGACGACGAGCGGGCATCTACAATGAGCAGTTCTTC. Its translation: CSARRRAGIYNEQFF.